Below, 28 T cell receptor beta chains from the same sample are listed, as sequenced in a study of blood T cell repertoires in COVID-19 (dated by TCRdb to the early 2020s). Libraries came from the immunoSEQ multiplex PCR assay. Here the immuneACCESS table is served through TCRdb, limited to in-frame sequences with V and J called. Missing clones are a known gap in these copies; in checked studies unresolved V genes cover under half, and the rest lacks a known reason. The sample contains 100,000 to 150,000 clones, roughly four fifths of them found a single time. Approximately 12% of the sample comes from the top ten. The sample consisted of peripheral blood. These receptors were taken from a man aged 55-75 years with acute or convalescent COVID-19.

The chain recombines TRBV2 with TRBJ2-2, with D hard to call. V dropped 10 bases and J dropped 7 bases, with 13 bases sitting between them. The CDR3 runs 12 residues. Germline V gene data show CDR1 as SNHLY and CDR2 as FYNNEI. CDR3 coding DNA: TGTGCCACTTCCAAGGAGATCGGGGAGCTGTTTTTT. Its translation is CATSKEIGELFF.

The V call is TRBV6-6, the J call TRBJ2-7, with D tentatively TRBD1 (6 bases). The CDR3 loop spans 13 amino acids. V gave up 6 bases and J gave up 2 bases, with 11 bases separating them. Germline-derived CDR1 and CDR2 are MNHNY and SVGAGI (reference sequence). DNA for the CDR3: TGTGCCAGCAGATCCCCAGGGGCCTACGAGCAGTACTTC. It yields the protein CASRSPGAYEQYF.

The chain is built from TRBV3-1 (or the pseudogene TRBV3-2) and TRBJ2-7, with 13 bases matching TRBD2. This CDR3 contains 21 residues. J gave up 3 bases and V 1 base, and 18 bases lay outside the gene matches. Germline CDR1 reads LGHDT; CDR2 reads YNNKEL (reference sequence). The CDR3 DNA sequence: TGTGCCAGCAGCCAAGGTTACAACCGGTGGACTAGCGGGAGTCCCCTCTACGAGCAGTACTTC. Its protein is CASSQGYNRWTSGSPLYEQYF.

The chain couples TRBV18 to TRBJ2-5, with D maybe TRBD2 (6 bases). Germline CDR1 is KGHSH and CDR2 is LQKENI. CDR3 length: 14 amino acids. The germline V and J ends were trimmed by 3 bases and 5 bases, with 13 bases remaining between them. CDR3 in DNA: TGTGCCAGCTCACCGAGGAGGGGCGTGGAGACCCAGTACTTC. Its protein is CASSPRRGVETQYF.

The count of this clone is one. The rearrangement uses TRBV2 and TRBJ2-7; 11 nucleotides agree with TRBD2. V was clipped by 8 bases and J by 3 bases; unmatched bases: 6. Germline V gene data show CDR1 as SNHLY and CDR2 as FYNNEI. The CDR3 is made up of 14 amino acids. Written as DNA, the CDR3 is TGTGCCAGCTCCCTAGCGGGAGGCGGCTACGAGCAGTACTTC. It codes for CASSLAGGGYEQYF. Looking up the rest from reference TRBV2 and TRBJ2-7 gives the full variable domain: EPEVTQTPSHQVTQMGQEVILRCVPISNHLYFYWYRQILGQKVEFLVSFYNNEISEKSEIFDDQFSVERPDGSNFTLKIRSTKLEDSAMYFCASSLAGGGYEQYFGPGTRLTVT.

The V gene is TRBV28, the J gene TRBJ1-3; 8 positions agree with TRBD1. The CDR3 is 17 amino acids. Per the germline V gene, CDR1 is MDHEN and CDR2 is SYDVKM. V gave up 6 bases and J gave up 4 bases; unmatched junction bases: 14. The CDR3 DNA reads as TGTGCCAGCAGCCCAGTTGATGGACAGGGTGCCGGAAACACCATATATTTT. As protein: CASSPVDGQGAGNTIYF.

This clone was counted a few times. The same CDR3 can be traced to other DNA sequences in this sample. The chain recombines TRBV28 with TRBJ1-5; D remains unclear. The CDR3 is 12 amino acids. V lost 8 bases to trimming and J lost 0 bases, with 5 bases between them. Germline assignment: CDR1 MDHEN and CDR2 SYDVKM. In DNA form, the CDR3 reads TGTGCCAGCGGGCTTAGCAATCAGCCCCAGCATTTT. It encodes CASGLSNQPQHF.

CDR3 amino acids: CASSNSGSWAGELFF. In DNA form, the CDR3 reads TGTGCCAGCAGTAACAGCGGGAGTTGGGCCGGGGAGCTGTTTTTT. The genes are TRBV27 and TRBJ2-2; 8 bases fit TRBD2. V trimming: 5 bases; J trimming: 6 bases; junction bases outside the gene matches: 8. Looked up from germline, CDR1 is MNHEY and CDR2 is SMNVEV (reference sequence). The CDR3 runs 15 residues.

The chain uses TRBV6-1 and TRBJ2-3, with TRBD1 as a possible D gene (5 bases). The germline V gene encodes CDR1 MNHNS and CDR2 SASEGT. V lost 1 base, J lost 2 bases, and 10 bases lay in between. The CDR3 sequence is 15 residues long. CDR3 region: CASSEGGRFTDTQYF. CDR3 coding DNA: TGTGCCAGCAGTGAAGGGGGCCGCTTCACAGATACGCAGTATTTT.

This clone has a single count. This chain links TRBV19 with TRBJ2-7; 7 bases agree with TRBD2. Germline CDR1 reads LNHDA; CDR2 reads SQIVND (reference sequence). There are 14 residues in the CDR3. The V gene end was trimmed by 5 bases and the J gene end by 0 bases; junction bases not matched to a gene: 4. As DNA, the CDR3 is TGTGCCAGTAGTCAGGGCGGGAGCTCCTACGAGCAGTACTTC. This translates into CASSQGGSSYEQYF.

The chain combines TRBV6-2 or TRBV6-3 with TRBJ1-5, with 9 nucleotides matching TRBD1. This CDR3 region has 14 residues. CDR1 is MNHEY, CDR2 SVGEGT, per germline. V was pared by 4 bases and J by 5 bases, with 3 bases of the junction left unmatched. The CDR3 here is CASSSRQGDQPQHF. The CDR3 nucleotides read TGTGCCAGCAGTTCCCGACAGGGGGATCAGCCCCAGCATTTT.

This clone is a singleton in its sample. J is TRBJ1-1 and V is TRBV5-1; TRBD1 matches at 8 bases. V dropped 2 bases and J dropped 5; count of bases not matched to a gene: 5. Germline assignment: CDR1 SGHRS and CDR2 YFSETQ. The CDR3 totals 14 residues. CDR3 protein: CASSLLTGGTEAFF. The CDR3, as DNA: TGCGCCAGCAGCTTATTAACAGGGGGAACTGAAGCTTTCTTT.

The J gene is TRBJ1-1, the V gene TRBV3-1 (or the pseudogene TRBV3-2), with 8 bases lining up with TRBD1. There are 14 residues in the CDR3. Germline loops: CDR1 LGHDT, CDR2 YNNKEL (reference sequence). J was trimmed by 3 bases and V by 4 bases; bases with no gene match: 4. CDR3 loop: CASSRQGADTEAFF. For the CDR3, the DNA is TGTGCCAGCAGCCGCCAGGGGGCTGACACTGAAGCTTTCTTT.

The rearrangement uses TRBV6-6 and TRBJ2-7; D perhaps matches TRBD2 (5 bases). Trimming took 6 bases from V and 5 from J, leaving 17 bases between them. The CDR3 has 14 amino acids. Germline CDR1 MNHNY, CDR2 SVGAGI (reference sequence). CDR3 region: CASSLEREVDEQYF. The DNA for the CDR3 is TGTGCCAGCAGCCTCGAGAGGGAAGTAGACGAGCAGTACTTC.

The chain links TRBV30 to TRBJ1-1; D is perhaps TRBD1 (5 bases). Germline CDR1 is GTSNPN and CDR2 is SVGIG (reference sequence). The CDR3 loop spans 13 amino acids. V shed 0 bases and J shed 4 bases, with 9 bases lying between them. The CDR3 loop is CAWSVGGVTEAFF. The CDR3 nucleotides are TGTGCCTGGAGTGTGGGGGGGGTCACTGAAGCTTTCTTT.

The genes are TRBV5-6 and TRBJ2-7; 9 bases fit TRBD2. Germline V lookup: CDR1 SGHDT, CDR2 YYEEEE. The V gene end was trimmed by 4 bases and the J gene end by 6 bases; junction bases not matched to a gene: 14. This CDR3 is built from 16 residues. CDR3 sequence (DNA): TGTGCCAGCAGCCCTGGGGTAGCGGGAGTCGGGGTCGAGCAGTACTTC. It specifies CASSPGVAGVGVEQYF.

The chain links TRBV29-1 to TRBJ1-1, with a weak D call TRBD1 (5 bases). This CDR3 contains 13 residues. The germline CDR1 and CDR2 sequences are SQVTM and ANQGSEA. V was shortened by 7 bases and J by 5 bases, with 17 bases between the two germline ends. The CDR3 nucleotides are TGCAGCGGGGGGAGGAGGGGAGGGACTGAAGCTTTCTTT. As protein: CSGGRRGGTEAFF.

This chain uses TRBV30 with TRBJ1-4; D is uncertain. Germline V gives CDR1 GTSNPN, CDR2 SVGIG (reference sequence). The CDR3 spans 16 residues. V lost 3 bases to trimming and J lost 4 bases, with 18 bases between them. Here the CDR3 DNA reads TGTGCCTGGAGCTTTCGGGAGATTTTAGGTAATGAAAAACTGTTTTTT. Encoded protein: CAWSFREILGNEKLFF.

This chain uses TRBV29-1 with TRBJ2-3, with D possibly being TRBD1 (6 bases). V lost 4 bases and J lost 7, with 15 bases in between. The germline V gene has CDR1 SQVTM and CDR2 ANQGSEA. The CDR3 covers 13 residues. Here the CDR3 DNA reads TGCAGCGTTGGCTCAGGGGCGTCGAATACGCAGTATTTT. The encoded protein is CSVGSGASNTQYF.

The V call is TRBV10-3, the J call TRBJ1-6; 7 bases line up with TRBD1. The CDR3 runs 15 residues. The trim removed 3 bases at V and 10 bases at J, leaving 9 bases unmatched. The V gene's germline CDR1 is ENHRY and CDR2 SYGVKD. The CDR3 loop reads CAISEGSGQASPLHF. The CDR3 DNA reads as TGTGCCATCAGTGAAGGATCAGGACAGGCGTCACCCCTCCACTTT.

The chain carries TRBV12-2 and TRBJ2-3; TRBD2, the table's D call, was not compared with the DNA. TRBV12-2 is a recognized pseudogene. The CDR3 covers 16 residues. The CDR3 protein is CASRNLAGGHTDTQYF. CDR3 in DNA: TGTGCAAGTCGCAATCTAGCGGGAGGCCACACAGATACGCAGTATTTT.

This clone was recorded at least ten times. The chain is built from TRBV7-8 and TRBJ2-2, with 14 bases identical to TRBD2. Germline CDR1 and CDR2: SGHVS and FQNEAQ. V lost 1 base, J lost 6 bases, and 4 bases stayed unmatched. CDR3 length equals 17 residues. Here the CDR3 DNA reads TGTGCCAGCAGCTTAGGGGGACTAGCGGGAGTTGCCGGGGAGCTGTTTTTT. Protein product: CASSLGGLAGVAGELFF.

The chain joins TRBV7-8 to TRBJ2-7, with D perhaps TRBD2 (6 bases). Germline lookup yields CDR1 SGHVS and CDR2 FQNEAQ. The V end lost 8 bases, the J end lost 3 bases, and 20 bases lay between the germline ends. The CDR3 sequence is 15 residues long. CDR3 region: CASEFGREAGYEQYF. In DNA, the CDR3 is TGTGCCAGCGAGTTCGGTCGGGAAGCGGGCTACGAGCAGTACTTC.

The chain couples TRBV9 to TRBJ2-3, with D possibly TRBD1 on 6 matching bases. The CDR3 runs 14 residues. Germline CDR1 SGDLS, CDR2 YYNGEE. V was pared by 3 bases and J by 2 bases, with 10 bases between. The CDR3 DNA is TGTGCCAGCAGCGGGGGGCATCTCACAGATACGCAGTATTTT. It is translated as CASSGGHLTDTQYF.

The V call is TRBV6-5, the J call TRBJ2-5; 8 positions agree with TRBD1. This CDR3 spans 15 amino acids. J lost 5 bases, V lost 4 bases, and 9 bases had no gene match. CDR1 and CDR2 (germline): MNHEY, SVGAGI. The CDR3 DNA is TGTGCCAGCAGTTTAGGCAGGGGGCAGGGGGAGACCCAGTACTTC. Its protein product is CASSLGRGQGETQYF.

V and J are TRBV3-1 (or the pseudogene TRBV3-2) and TRBJ1-4, with unresolved D. The CDR3 spans 16 residues. CDR1 and CDR2 (germline): LGHDT, YNNKEL (reference sequence). The V end was cut by 1 base, the J end by 7 bases, with 16 bases between. The CDR3 spells CASSQALNGRGEKLFF. The CDR3 DNA follows: TGTGCCAGCAGCCAAGCCCTCAACGGGCGGGGTGAAAAACTGTTTTTT.

J is TRBJ1-6 and V is TRBV6-5; TRBD1 matches 10 bases. V was pared by 2 bases and J by 9 bases, with 4 bases of the junction left unmatched. Germline V CDR1 and CDR2: MNHEY, SVGAGI. The CDR3 has 15 residues. CDR3 sequence: CASSYRDRGPSPLHF. The CDR3 DNA follows: TGTGCCAGCAGTTACCGGGACAGGGGCCCTTCACCCCTCCACTTT.

This clone was recorded many times. The chain combines TRBV19 with TRBJ2-7; TRBD2 agrees at 9 bases. Germline V CDR1 and CDR2: LNHDA, SQIVND (reference sequence). The CDR3 runs 18 residues. J gave up 0 bases and V 3 bases, and 12 bases lay outside the gene matches. The CDR3 protein is CASSIVLAGATVSYEQYF. The CDR3 DNA is TGTGCCAGTAGTATCGTCTTAGCGGGAGCTACCGTCTCCTACGAGCAGTACTTC.